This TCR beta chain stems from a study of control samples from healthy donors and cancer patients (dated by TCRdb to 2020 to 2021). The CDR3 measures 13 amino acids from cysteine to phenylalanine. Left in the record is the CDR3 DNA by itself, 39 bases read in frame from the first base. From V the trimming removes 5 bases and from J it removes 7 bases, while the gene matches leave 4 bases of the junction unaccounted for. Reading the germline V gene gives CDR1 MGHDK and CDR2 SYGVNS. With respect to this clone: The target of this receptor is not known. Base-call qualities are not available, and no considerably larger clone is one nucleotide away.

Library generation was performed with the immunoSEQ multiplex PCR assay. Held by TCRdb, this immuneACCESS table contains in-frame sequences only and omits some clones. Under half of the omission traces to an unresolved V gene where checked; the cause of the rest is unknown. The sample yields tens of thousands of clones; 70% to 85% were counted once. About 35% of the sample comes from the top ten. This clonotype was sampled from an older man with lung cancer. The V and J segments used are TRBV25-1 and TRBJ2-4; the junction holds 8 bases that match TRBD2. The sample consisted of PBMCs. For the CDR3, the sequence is CASSRGGGNIQYF. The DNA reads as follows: TGTGCCAGCAGTCGGGGCGGGGGGAACATTCAGTACTTC.